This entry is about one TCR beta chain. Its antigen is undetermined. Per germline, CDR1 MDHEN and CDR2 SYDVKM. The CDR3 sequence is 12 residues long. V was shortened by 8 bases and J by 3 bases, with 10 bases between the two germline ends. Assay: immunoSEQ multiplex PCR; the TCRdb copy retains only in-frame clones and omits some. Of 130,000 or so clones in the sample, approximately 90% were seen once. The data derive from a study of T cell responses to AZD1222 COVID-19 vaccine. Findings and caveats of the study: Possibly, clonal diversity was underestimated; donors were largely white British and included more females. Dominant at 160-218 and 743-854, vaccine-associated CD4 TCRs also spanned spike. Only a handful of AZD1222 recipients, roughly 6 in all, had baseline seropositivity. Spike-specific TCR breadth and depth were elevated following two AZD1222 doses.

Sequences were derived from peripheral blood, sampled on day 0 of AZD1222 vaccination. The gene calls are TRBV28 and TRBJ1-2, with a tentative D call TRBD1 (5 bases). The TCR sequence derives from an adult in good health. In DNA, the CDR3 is TGTGCCAGCCGTCGGGGGGACTATGGCTACACCTTC. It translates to CASRRGDYGYTF.